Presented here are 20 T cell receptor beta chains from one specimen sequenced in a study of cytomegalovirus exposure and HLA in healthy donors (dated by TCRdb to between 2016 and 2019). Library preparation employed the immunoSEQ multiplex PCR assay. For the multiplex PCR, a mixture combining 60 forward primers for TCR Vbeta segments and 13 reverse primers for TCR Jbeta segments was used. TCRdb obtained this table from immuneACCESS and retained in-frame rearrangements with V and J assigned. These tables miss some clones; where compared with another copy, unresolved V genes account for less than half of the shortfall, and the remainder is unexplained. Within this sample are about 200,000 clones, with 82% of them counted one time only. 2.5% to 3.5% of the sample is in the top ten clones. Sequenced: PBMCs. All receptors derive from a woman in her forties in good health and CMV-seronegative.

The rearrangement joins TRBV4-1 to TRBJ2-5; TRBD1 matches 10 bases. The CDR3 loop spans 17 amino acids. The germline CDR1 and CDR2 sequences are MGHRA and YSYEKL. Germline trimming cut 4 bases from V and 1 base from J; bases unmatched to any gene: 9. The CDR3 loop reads CASSRTGTGVFQETQYF. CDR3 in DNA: TGCGCCAGCAGCCGAACCGGGACAGGGGTGTTCCAAGAGACCCAGTACTTC.

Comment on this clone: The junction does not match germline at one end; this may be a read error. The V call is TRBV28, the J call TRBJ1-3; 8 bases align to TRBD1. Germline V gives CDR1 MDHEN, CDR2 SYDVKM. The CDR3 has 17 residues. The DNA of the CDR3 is TGTGCCAGCAGTCTATGGACAGGGTCGAGCTCTGGAAACACCATATATTTT. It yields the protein CASSLWTGSSSGNTIYF.

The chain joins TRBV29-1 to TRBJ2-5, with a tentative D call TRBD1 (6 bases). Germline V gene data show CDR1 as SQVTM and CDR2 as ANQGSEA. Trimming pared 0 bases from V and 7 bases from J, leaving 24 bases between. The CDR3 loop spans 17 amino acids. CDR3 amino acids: CSVEDLKQDRPFGTQYF. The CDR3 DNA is TGCAGCGTTGAAGATCTTAAGCAGGACAGACCTTTCGGGACCCAGTACTTC.

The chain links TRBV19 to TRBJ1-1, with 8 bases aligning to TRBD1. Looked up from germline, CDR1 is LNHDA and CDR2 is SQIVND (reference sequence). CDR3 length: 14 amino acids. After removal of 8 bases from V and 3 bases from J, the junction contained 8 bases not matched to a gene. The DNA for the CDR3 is TGTGCCAGTGGTAAAGGACAGGGAGACACTGAAGCTTTCTTT. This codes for CASGKGQGDTEAFF.

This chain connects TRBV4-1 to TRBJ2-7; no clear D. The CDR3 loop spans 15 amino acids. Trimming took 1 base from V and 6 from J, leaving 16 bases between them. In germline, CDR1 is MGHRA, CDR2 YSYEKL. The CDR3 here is CASSQAGGRLGEQYF. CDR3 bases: TGCGCCAGCAGCCAAGCTGGCGGTCGCTTGGGCGAGCAGTACTTC.

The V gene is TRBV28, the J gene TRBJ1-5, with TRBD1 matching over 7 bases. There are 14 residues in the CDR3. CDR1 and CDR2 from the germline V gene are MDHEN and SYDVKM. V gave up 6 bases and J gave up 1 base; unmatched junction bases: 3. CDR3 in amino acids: CASSTRGSNQPQHF. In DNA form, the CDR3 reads TGTGCCAGCAGCACCAGGGGGAGCAATCAGCCCCAGCATTTT.

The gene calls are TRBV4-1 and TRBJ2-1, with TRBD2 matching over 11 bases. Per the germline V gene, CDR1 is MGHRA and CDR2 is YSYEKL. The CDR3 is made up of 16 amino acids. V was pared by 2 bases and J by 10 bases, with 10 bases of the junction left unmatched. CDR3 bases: TGCGCCAGCAGCCAAAGTACTAGCGGGAGCGGAAACGAGCAGTTCTTC. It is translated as CASSQSTSGSGNEQFF.

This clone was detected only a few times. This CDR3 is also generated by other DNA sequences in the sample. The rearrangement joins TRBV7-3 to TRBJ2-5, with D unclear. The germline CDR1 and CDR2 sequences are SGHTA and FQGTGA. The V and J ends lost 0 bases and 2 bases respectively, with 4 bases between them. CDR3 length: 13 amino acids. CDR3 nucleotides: TGTGCCAGCAGCTTAACCAGGCAAGAGACCCAGTACTTC. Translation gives CASSLTRQETQYF.

The CDR3: CAWSTQSNTEAFF. The CDR3 bases are TGTGCCTGGAGCACACAGTCAAACACTGAAGCTTTCTTT. The rearrangement links TRBV30 to TRBJ1-1; no definite D call. In germline, CDR1 is GTSNPN, CDR2 SVGIG (reference sequence). The CDR3 loop spans 13 amino acids. V lost 3 bases, J lost 2 bases, and 10 bases lay in between.

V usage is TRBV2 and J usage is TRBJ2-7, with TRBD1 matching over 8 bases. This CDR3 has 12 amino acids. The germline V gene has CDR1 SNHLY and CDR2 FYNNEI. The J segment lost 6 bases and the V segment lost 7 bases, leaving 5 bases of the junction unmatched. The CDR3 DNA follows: TGTGCCAGCAAGGAGACAGGGGTCGAGCAGTACTTC. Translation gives CASKETGVEQYF.

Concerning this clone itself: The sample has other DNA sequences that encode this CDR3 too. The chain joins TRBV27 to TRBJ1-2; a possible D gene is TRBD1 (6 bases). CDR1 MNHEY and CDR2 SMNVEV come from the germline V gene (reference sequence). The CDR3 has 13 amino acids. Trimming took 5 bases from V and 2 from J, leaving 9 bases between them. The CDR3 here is CASSLQGNYGYTF. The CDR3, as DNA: TGTGCCAGCAGTCTACAGGGCAACTATGGCTACACCTTC.

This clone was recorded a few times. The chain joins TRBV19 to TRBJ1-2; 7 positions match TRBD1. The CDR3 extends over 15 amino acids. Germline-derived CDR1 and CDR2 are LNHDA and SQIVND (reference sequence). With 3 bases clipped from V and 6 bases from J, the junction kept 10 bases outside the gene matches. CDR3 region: CASSINFEGAHGYTF. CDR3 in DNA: TGTGCCAGTAGTATCAACTTCGAGGGGGCGCATGGCTACACCTTC.

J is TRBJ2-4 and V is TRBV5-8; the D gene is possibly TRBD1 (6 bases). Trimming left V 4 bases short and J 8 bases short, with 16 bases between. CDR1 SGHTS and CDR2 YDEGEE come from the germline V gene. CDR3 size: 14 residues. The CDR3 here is CASSHPGTQDIQYF. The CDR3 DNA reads TGTGCCAGCAGCCACCCCGGGACACAAGACATTCAGTACTTC.

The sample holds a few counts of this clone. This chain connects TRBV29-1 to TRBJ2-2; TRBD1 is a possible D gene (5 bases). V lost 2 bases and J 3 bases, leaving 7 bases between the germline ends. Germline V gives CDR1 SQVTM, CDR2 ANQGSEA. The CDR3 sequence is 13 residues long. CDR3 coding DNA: TGCAGCGTTGAATCACAGGACACCGGGGAGCTGTTTTTT. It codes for CSVESQDTGELFF.

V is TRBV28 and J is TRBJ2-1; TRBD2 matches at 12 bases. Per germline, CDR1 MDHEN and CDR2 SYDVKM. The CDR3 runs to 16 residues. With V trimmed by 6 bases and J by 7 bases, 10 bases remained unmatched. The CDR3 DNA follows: TGTGCCAGCAGCCCACCTAGCGGGAGGGGAAGGAATGAGCAGTTCTTC. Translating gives CASSPPSGRGRNEQFF.

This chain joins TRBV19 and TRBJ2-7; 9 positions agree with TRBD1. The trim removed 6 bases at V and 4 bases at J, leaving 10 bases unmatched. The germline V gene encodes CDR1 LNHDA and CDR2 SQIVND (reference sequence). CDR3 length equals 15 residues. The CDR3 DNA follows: TGTGCCAGTAGCACAACCGGGACAGGGCGGTACGAGCAGTACTTC. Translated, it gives CASSTTGTGRYEQYF.

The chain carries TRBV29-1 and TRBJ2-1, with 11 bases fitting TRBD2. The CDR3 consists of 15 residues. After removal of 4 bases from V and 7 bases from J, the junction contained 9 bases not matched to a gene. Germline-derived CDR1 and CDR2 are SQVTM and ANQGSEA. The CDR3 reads CSVGLAGGYSNEQFF. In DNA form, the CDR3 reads TGCAGCGTTGGGCTAGCGGGAGGCTATTCGAATGAGCAGTTCTTC.

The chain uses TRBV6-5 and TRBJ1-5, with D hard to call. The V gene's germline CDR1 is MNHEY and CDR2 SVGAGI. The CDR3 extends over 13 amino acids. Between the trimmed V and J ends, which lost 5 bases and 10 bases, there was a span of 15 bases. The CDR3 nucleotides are TGTGCCAGCAGTCCCTTCCGGGGTTCCCCCCAGCATTTT. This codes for CASSPFRGSPQHF.

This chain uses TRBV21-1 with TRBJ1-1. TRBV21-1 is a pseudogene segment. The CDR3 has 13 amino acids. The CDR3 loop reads CARNTPGNTEAFF. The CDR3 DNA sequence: TGTGCCAGAAATACCCCCGGGAACACTGAAGCTTTCTTT.

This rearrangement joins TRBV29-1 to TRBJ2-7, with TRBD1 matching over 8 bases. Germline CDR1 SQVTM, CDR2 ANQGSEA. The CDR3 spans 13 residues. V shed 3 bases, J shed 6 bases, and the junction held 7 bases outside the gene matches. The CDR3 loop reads CSVDGTGGGEQYF. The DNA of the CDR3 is TGCAGCGTTGACGGGACAGGAGGAGGCGAGCAGTACTTC.